The rows below give T cell receptor beta chains drawn from one sample of a study of blood T cell repertoires in COVID-19. The repertoire was sequenced with immunoSEQ multiplex PCR; TCRdb's copy has only in-frame clones and lacks some. The data contain tens of thousands of clones, over 75% of them seen just once; the ten biggest clones take up roughly 10%. The sample was peripheral blood. The receptor set was obtained from a man aged 65 to 85 with active or convalescent COVID-19. Both conserved end residues are part of each CDR3. D genes are given only for firm matches. Clone sizes are given selectively: once, few, many, or a class where the clone is expanded.

j_call v_call clone_size d_call cdr3_nt cdr3_aa
TRBJ1-2 TRBV19 . . TGTGCCAGTAAGAACAGCTCTTATGGCTACACCTTC CASKNSSYGYTF
TRBJ1-2 TRBV20-1 . . TGCAGTGCTAGTCTACAGGACTATGGCTACACCTTC CSASLQDYGYTF
TRBJ1-5 TRBV6-5 . . TGTGCCAGCGGGGGCCCTGGGGAAGGTCAGCCCCAGCATTTT CASGGPGEGQPQHF
TRBJ1-2 TRBV20-1 . . TGCAGTGCAGCTGCCGGTATTGGCTACACCTTC CSAAAGIGYTF
TRBJ1-4 TRBV7-8 once TRBD1 TGTGCCAGCAGCTCACGCGCAGGGGGTACTAATGAAAAACTGTTTTTT CASSSRAGGTNEKLFF
TRBJ2-7 TRBV10-3 few TRBD1 TGTGCCATCAGTGAACGGACAGGGAGCTCCTACGAGCAGTACTTC CAISERTGSSYEQYF
TRBJ1-4 TRBV28 . . TGTGCCAGCAGTTTATGGGGGGCGCGGGAAAAACTGTTTTTT CASSLWGAREKLFF
TRBJ1-1 TRBV5-4 . . TGTGCCAGCAGCTTGGGATCAGGGAACACTGAAGCTTTCTTT CASSLGSGNTEAFF
TRBJ1-2 TRBV10-3 . TRBD1 TGTGCCATCCGCTCGGGGACAGGGAAGGTTTTAGATGGCTACACCTTC CAIRSGTGKVLDGYTF
TRBJ2-2 TRBV5-6 . TRBD1 TGTGCCAGCAGCCATCGACAGGGAGACGGGGAGCTGTTTTTT CASSHRQGDGELFF
TRBJ2-1 TRBV6-2/TRBV6-3 few TRBD1 TGTGCCAGCAGTTCGGCTGGGACAGGGAAGAATGAGCAGTTCTTC CASSSAGTGKNEQFF
TRBJ2-3 TRBV6-2/TRBV6-3 . TRBD2 TGTGCCAGCAGTCCCCCGGGACTAGCGGGAGAGGGCACAGATACGCAGTATTTT CASSPPGLAGEGTDTQYF
TRBJ1-3 TRBV10-3 few . TGTGCCATCAGTGGTTTTCAGGCAGTGGGAAACACCATATATTTT CAISGFQAVGNTIYF
TRBJ2-2 TRBV2 . . TGTGCCAGCAGTGTGGGCAGGGGAGGGGAGCTGTTTTTT CASSVGRGGELFF
TRBJ1-3 TRBV3-1/TRBV3-2 . . TGTGCCAGCAGCCAAGATGGAGTTACTGGAAACACCATATATTTT CASSQDGVTGNTIYF
TRBJ2-5 TRBV19 . TRBD1 TGTGCCAGTAGTATCGCACAGGGGCTGAGAGAGACCCAGTACTTC CASSIAQGLRETQYF
TRBJ1-5 TRBV6-5 . TRBD1 TGTGCCAGCAGTTCGTCCCCTAGACAGGGAAACCAGCCCCAGCATTTT CASSSSPRQGNQPQHF
TRBJ2-5 TRBV9 . TRBD2 TGTGCCAGCAGCGTAGGCCCTTCCAGCGGGAGGGTCTTGGAGACCCAGTACTTC CASSVGPSSGRVLETQYF
TRBJ2-1 TRBV27 once . TGTGCCAGCAACCGAGGCGCCAGGGGAGCTGAGCAGTTCTTC CASNRGARGAEQFF